This TCR beta chain stems from a study of technical replicates of blood from several donors. V lost 4 bases, J lost 0 bases, and 20 bases lay in between. From germline, CDR1 is GTSNPN and CDR2 SVGIG (reference sequence). The CDR3 consists of 17 residues. Sequenced by immunoSEQ multiplex PCR; TCRdb stores in-frame clones only, minus some. Here the sample spans about 60,000 clones, 80% to 95% being singletons. Sequenced: PBMCs. The clonotype originates from a human donor in good health. Some clones in this sample may be carry-over from other donors' samples. The rearrangement links TRBV30 to TRBJ2-3; D is perhaps TRBD2 (6 bases). CDR3 DNA sequence: TGTGCCTGGACCCTTGGGGCCGGGGACTCTAGCACAGATACGCAGTATTTT. Amino acid sequence: CAWTLGAGDSSTDTQYF.